This TCR beta chain was obtained from a study of control samples from healthy donors and cancer patients. V was pared by 1 base and J by 5 bases, with 4 bases between. The V gene's germline CDR1 is SEHNR and CDR2 FQNEAQ (reference sequence). The CDR3 is made up of 12 amino acids. Assay used: immunoSEQ multiplex PCR; TCRdb lists only in-frame clones, some missing. The sample yields more than 85,000 clones, less than 95% seen once. The receptor comes from a human donor in good health. The donor label of this sample is uncertain. The genes are TRBV7-9 and TRBJ2-3, with D uncertain. Sequenced material: blood. CDR3 in DNA: TGTGCCAGCAGCTTAGATGGAGATACGCAGTATTTT. It codes for CASSLDGDTQYF.